Below, one T cell receptor beta chain is given with its context. What it recognizes is unknown. Germline CDR1 is LGHNA and CDR2 is YSLEER. Trimming cost V 0 bases and J 3 bases; bases outside gene matches: 3. The CDR3 has 15 residues. This sample stems from a study of T cell responses to AZD1222 COVID-19 vaccine. Study-wide findings and caveats: The breadth and depth of Spike-specific TCRs increased once two AZD1222 doses had been given.

Data came from immunoSEQ multiplex PCR; TCRdb stores just in-frame clones and leaves some out. This table holds 200,000 to 250,000 clones, 93% found once. This sample comprised peripheral blood, obtained on day 0 of MenACWY control vaccination. J is TRBJ1-2 and V is TRBV4-3, with TRBD1 matching over 8 bases. The receptor comes from an adult in good health. CDR3 in amino acids: CASSQDEDRDYGYTF. The CDR3 DNA follows: TGCGCCAGCAGCCAAGACGAGGACAGGGACTATGGCTACACCTTC.